This T cell receptor beta chain was recorded in a study of CD8 T cells in ankylosing spondylitis. Each CDR3 protein is one row after TCRdb ran MiXCR on the 5' RACE reads. Seen here are about 250,000 distinct CDR3 sequences, roughly 8% observed once, and the top ten hold around 4.9%. J gave up 10 bases and V 4 bases, and 10 bases lay outside the gene matches. CDR1 and CDR2 from the germline V gene are DFQATT and SNEGSKA (reference sequence). The CDR3 sequence is 15 residues long. This clonotype was detected many times. Sequenced material: blood, either unsorted or a sorted T cell fraction (not recorded which). The sequence came from a female donor with ankylosing spondylitis or in good health (not recorded which). The chain recombines TRBV20-1 with TRBJ2-1, with TRBD2 matching 13 bases. CDR3 nucleotides: TGCAGTGCTACCCCGAGGACTAGCGGGAGCAGCGAGCAGTTCTTC. Its protein is CSATPRTSGSSEQFF.